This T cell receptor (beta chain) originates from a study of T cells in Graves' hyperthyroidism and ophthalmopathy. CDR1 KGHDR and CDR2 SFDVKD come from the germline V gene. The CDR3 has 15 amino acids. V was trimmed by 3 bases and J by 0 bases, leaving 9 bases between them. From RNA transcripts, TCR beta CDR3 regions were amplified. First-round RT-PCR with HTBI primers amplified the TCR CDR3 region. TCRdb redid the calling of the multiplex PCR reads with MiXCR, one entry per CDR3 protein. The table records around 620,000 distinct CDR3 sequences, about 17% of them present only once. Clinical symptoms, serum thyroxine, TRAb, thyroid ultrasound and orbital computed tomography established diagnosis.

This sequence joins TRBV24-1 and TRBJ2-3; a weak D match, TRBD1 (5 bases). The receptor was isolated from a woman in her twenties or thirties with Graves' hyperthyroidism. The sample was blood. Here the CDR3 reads CATSDTGVSTDTQYF. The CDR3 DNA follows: TGTGCCACCAGTGATACAGGCGTTAGCACAGATACGCAGTATTTT.